The clone carrying this T cell receptor (beta chain) was detected only a few times. Its antigen is as yet unknown. It was cDNA, reverse transcribed from extracted RNA, that served as the sequencing template. TCRdb's copy holds only in-frame clones and misses some; the assay was immunoSEQ multiplex PCR. The repertoire consists of around 270,000 clones, with 58% occurring once and the leading ten covering under 2%. This sample was taken from a study of CD8+ T cells in alopecia areata. Background on the study: Treatment of the treated patients consisted of oral tofacitinib, 5 to 10 mg twice daily. After 6 to 18 months of tofacitinib, follow-up continued 6 months off drug. Overall study findings and caveats: Tofacitinib significantly lowered scalp clonality and expanded CD8+ clones among the top 100.

Treatment specified: oral pan-JAK inhibitor, 5-10 mg twice daily. The receptor was isolated from a human donor with alopecia areata. Sequences were derived from CD4+ T cells sorted from blood, sampled at week 24, from a patient treated with tofacitinib.

The CDR3 here is CAWSGPNTGELFF. Written as DNA, the CDR3 is TGTGCCTGGAGTGGACCAAACACCGGGGAGCTGTTTTTT. The rearrangement uses TRBV30 and TRBJ2-2, with no clear D. From germline, CDR1 is GTSNPN and CDR2 SVGIG (reference sequence). The CDR3 spans 13 residues. V was trimmed by 1 base and J by 2 bases, leaving 5 bases between them.